This T cell receptor beta chain originates from a study of cytomegalovirus exposure and HLA in healthy donors. Notes on the study in general: Data from an earlier analysis indicated that most TCR beta V segments were productive either about 90% or about 30% of the time. Later analysis identified over 15,000 TCR beta sequences associated with HLA alleles, using a false discovery rate threshold of 0.05.

Despite likely unrecorded immune exposures, the donors were nominally healthy at the time of sampling. This CDR3 is built from 12 residues. V was pared by 1 base and J by 6 bases, with 9 bases between. CDR1 and CDR2 (germline): SQVTM, ANQGSEA. Primers: 60 Vbeta forward and 13 Jbeta reverse. Some clones are missing from TCRdb's copy, which holds only in-frame ones; the method was immunoSEQ multiplex PCR. The sample carries approximately 110,000 clones, 77% recorded once. For this clone: What it recognizes is unknown.

The sequence came from a human donor in good health. The chain carries TRBV29-1 and TRBJ1-1; D uncertain. The sequenced sample consisted of PBMCs. The CDR3 spells CSVEGNYPEAFF. CDR3 bases: TGCAGCGTTGAAGGAAACTACCCTGAAGCTTTCTTT.